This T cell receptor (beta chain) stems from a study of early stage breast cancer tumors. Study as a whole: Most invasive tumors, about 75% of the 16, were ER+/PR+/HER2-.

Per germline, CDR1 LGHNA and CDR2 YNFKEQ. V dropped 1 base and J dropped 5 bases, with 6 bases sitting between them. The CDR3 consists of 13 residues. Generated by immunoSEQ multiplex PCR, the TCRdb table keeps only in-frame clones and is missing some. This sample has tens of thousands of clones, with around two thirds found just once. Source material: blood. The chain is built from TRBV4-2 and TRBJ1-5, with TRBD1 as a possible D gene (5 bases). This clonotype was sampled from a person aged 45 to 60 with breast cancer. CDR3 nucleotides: TGTGCCAGCAGCCAAGCGGGGGATCAGCCCCAGCATTTT. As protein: CASSQAGDQPQHF.